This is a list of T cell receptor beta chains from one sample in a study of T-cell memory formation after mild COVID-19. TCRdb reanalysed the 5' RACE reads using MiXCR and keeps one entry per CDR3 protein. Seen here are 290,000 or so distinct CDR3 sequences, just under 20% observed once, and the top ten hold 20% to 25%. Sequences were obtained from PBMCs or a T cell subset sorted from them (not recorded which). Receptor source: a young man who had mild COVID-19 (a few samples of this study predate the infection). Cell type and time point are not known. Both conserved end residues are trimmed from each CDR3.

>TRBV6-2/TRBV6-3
ASRTHGRELF
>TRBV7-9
ASSPGAEAF
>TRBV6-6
ASSYLFGQMSGGASNGELF
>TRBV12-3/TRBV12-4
ASSFRGVNQPQH
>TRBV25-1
ASTPGARLAESTDTQY
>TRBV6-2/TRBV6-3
ASSVRPGDTDTQY
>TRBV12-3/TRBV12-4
ASRREAERDEAF
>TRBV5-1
ASSLGRPNEKLF
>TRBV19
ASSKGGTTEAF
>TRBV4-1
ASSPEGGGRETQY
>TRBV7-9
ASSLQAMNTEAF
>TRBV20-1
SANPRGGGETQY
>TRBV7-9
ASSLGQGVYTEAF
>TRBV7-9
ASSPGGRGPNTEAF
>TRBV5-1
ASSHVGRGPTDTQY
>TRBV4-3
ASSGWDRDRTGELF
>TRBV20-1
SASRDRRETQY
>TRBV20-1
SASSSGGSETQY
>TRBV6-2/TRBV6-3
ASSYTNYGYT
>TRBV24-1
ATTLTGGAGDNEQF
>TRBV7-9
ASSSGLAGGYNEQF
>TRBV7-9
ASSPVGGPNTQY
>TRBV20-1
SAGPGGETQY
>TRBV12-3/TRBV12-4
ASSLSPSEKLF
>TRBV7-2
ASSLVVSGGAAGTQY
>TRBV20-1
SARDEGTQY
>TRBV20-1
SARELASMDTQY
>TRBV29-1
SVEGGQNTEAF
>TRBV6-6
ASSYSIEKLF
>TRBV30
AWSPSQVAEKLF
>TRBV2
ASSEPDLGTEAF
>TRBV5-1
ASNSGENTEAF
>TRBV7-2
ASSPTPSGGTEAF